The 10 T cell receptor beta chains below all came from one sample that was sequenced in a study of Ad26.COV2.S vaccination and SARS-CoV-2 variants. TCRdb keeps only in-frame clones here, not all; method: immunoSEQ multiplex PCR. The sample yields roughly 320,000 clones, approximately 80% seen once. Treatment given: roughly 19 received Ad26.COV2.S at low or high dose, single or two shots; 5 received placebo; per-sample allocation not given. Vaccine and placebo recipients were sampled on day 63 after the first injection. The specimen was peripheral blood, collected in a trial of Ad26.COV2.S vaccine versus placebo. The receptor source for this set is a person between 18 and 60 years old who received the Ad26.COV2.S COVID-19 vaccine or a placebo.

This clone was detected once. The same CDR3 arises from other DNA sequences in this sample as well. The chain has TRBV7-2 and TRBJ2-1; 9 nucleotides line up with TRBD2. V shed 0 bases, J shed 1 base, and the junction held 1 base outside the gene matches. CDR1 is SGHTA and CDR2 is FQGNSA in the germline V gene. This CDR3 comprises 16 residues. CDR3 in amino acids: CASSLASGGSYNEQFF. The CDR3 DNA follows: TGTGCCAGCAGCTTAGCTAGCGGGGGTTCCTACAATGAGCAGTTCTTC.

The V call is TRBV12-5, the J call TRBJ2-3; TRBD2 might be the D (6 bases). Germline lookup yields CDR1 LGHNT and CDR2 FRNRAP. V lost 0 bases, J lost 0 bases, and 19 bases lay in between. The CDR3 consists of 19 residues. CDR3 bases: TGTGCTAGTGGTTTGGTACTTTGGGGGACTGGATCTAGCACAGATACGCAGTATTTT. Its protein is CASGLVLWGTGSSTDTQYF.

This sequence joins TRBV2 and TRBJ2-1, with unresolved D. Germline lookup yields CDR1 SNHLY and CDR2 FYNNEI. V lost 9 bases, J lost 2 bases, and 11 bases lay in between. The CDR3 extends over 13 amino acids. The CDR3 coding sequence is TGTGCCAGAACTGACATCGCCTACAATGAGCAGTTCTTC. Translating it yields CARTDIAYNEQFF. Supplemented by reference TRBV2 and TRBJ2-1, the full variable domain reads EPEVTQTPSHQVTQMGQEVILRCVPISNHLYFYWYRQILGQKVEFLVSFYNNEISEKSEIFDDQFSVERPDGSNFTLKIRSTKLEDSAMYFCARTDIAYNEQFFGPGTRLTVL.

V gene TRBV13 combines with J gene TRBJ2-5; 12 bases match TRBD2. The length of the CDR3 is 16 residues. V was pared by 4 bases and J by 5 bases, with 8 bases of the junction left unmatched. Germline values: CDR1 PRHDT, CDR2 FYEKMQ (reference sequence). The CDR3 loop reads CASSSNLAGGLETQYF. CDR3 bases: TGTGCCAGCAGCTCGAATCTAGCGGGGGGGCTCGAGACCCAGTACTTC. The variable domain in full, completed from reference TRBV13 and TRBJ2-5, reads AAGVIQSPRHLIKEKRETATLKCYPIPRHDTVYWYQQGPGQDPQFLISFYEKMQSDKGSIPDRFSAQQFSDYHSELNMSSLELGDSALYFCASSSNLAGGLETQYFGPGTRLLVL.

The CDR3 loop reads CAWSAGGQGGFRSPLHF. For the CDR3, the DNA is TGTGCCTGGAGTGCCGGGGGACAGGGAGGTTTCAGATCACCCCTCCACTTT. This chain connects TRBV30 to TRBJ1-6, with 9 bases fitting TRBD1. The length of the CDR3 is 17 residues. Germline V gene lookup returns CDR1 GTSNPN and CDR2 SVGIG (reference sequence). The V gene end was trimmed by 1 base and the J gene end by 10 bases; junction bases not matched to a gene: 14.

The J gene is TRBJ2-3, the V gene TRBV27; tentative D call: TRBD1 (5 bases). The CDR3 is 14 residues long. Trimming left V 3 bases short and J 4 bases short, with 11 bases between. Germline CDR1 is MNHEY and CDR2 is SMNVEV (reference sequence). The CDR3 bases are TGTGCCAGCAGTTTGGATTGGGGCTCAGATACGCAGTATTTT. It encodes CASSLDWGSDTQYF.

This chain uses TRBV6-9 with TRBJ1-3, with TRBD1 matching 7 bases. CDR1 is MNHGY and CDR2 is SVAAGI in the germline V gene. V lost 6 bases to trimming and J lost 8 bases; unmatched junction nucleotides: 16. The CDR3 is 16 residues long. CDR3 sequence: CASSRHHRGSGHTIYF. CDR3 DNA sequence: TGTGCCAGCAGCCGTCATCACAGGGGAAGCGGGCACACCATATATTTT.

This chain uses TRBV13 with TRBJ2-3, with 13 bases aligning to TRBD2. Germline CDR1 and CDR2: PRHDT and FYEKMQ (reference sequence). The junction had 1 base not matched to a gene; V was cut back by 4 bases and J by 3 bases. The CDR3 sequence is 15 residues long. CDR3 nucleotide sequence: TGTGCCAGCAGCTGGACTAGCGGGGGAACAGATACGCAGTATTTT. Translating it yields CASSWTSGGTDTQYF.

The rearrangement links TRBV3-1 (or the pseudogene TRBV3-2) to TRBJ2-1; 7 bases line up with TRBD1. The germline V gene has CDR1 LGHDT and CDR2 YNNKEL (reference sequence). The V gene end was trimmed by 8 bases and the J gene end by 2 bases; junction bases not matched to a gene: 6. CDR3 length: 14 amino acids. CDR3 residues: CASVKGGTYNEQFF. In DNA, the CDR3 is TGTGCCAGCGTCAAAGGGGGCACCTACAATGAGCAGTTCTTC.

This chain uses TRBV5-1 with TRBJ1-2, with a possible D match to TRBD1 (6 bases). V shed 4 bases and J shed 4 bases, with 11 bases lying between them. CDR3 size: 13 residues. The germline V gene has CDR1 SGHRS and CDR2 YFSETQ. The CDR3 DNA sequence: TGCGCCAGCAGCGCGGACAGAATCTATGGCTACACCTTC. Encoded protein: CASSADRIYGYTF.